This TCR beta chain originates from a study of blood T cell repertoires in COVID-19. Only in-frame clones appear in the TCRdb table, and some are missing; sequencing was by immunoSEQ multiplex PCR. This table holds some 62,000 clones, about nine tenths found once. The CDR3 has 14 residues. Trimming cost V 11 bases and J 7 bases; bases outside gene matches: 11. Germline V gene sequence: CDR1 LNHDA, CDR2 SQIVND (reference sequence). The receptor was derived from an elderly woman with acute or convalescent COVID-19. The specimen sequenced was peripheral blood. The chain combines TRBV19 with TRBJ1-6; 7 bases are shared with TRBD1. The CDR3, as DNA: TGTGCCGGAGGCCGGGACAGAGAAAATTCACCCCTCCACTTT. Its translation is CAGGRDRENSPLHF.